The clone carrying this T cell receptor beta chain was picked up many times. What it recognizes is unknown. This record comes from a study of T-cell reconstitution after alpha-beta-depleted transplantation in children. Overall study findings and caveats: Alpha-beta T cells about two months after transplant reportedly derived from several hundred expanded graft clones. Surviving recipient cells, namely T cells and thymic progenitors, were the source of high day-60 TCRbeta diversity in some patients. A year had passed since transplant, and T-cell counts and diversity by then came mostly from newly produced T cells.

A TCRbeta library incorporating unique molecular identifiers was prepared. MiXCR was run by TCRdb on the PCR reads, yielding one entry per CDR3 protein. The sample contains 450,000 to 550,000 distinct CDR3 sequences, roughly an eighth of which appear only once. CDR3 length: 15 residues. Germline V gives CDR1 SGHNT, CDR2 YENEEA. Trimming pared 4 bases from V and 4 bases from J, leaving 14 bases between. The TCR was taken from a female patient aged 2-9 years who had a stem cell transplant for aplastic anemia, so the T cells may come from the graft donor. The genes are TRBV11-3 and TRBJ2-1, with TRBD2 as a possible D gene (5 bases). The source material was PBMCs, mostly from graft donor cells, sampled 180 days after TCRalphabeta/CD19-depleted stem cell transplant. In nucleotides, the CDR3 is TGTGCCAGCAGCTCCCCGAGACTACCATACAATGAGCAGTTCTTC. This translates into CASSSPRLPYNEQFF.